This is a list of T cell receptor beta chains from one sample in a study of early T cells in non-severe SARS-CoV-2 infection. TCRdb passed the 5' RACE reads through MiXCR, listing each CDR3 protein once. The sample holds approximately 77,000 distinct CDR3 sequences, about 12% seen once. The specimen sequenced was whole blood. The origin of the receptors is an adult who was a healthcare worker with PCR-confirmed SARS-CoV-2 infection or an uninfected control (not recorded which). The CDR3 runs from the conserved cysteine through the conserved F or W. A D gene is named only where the DNA matches it firmly. Clone size appears in some rows only: once, few, many, or a class for an expanded clone.

>NA|TRBJ2-5|few|TRBV6-1
TGTGCCAGCAGGCCCCTTCGGGAGACCCAGTACTTC
CASRPLRETQYF
>NA|TRBJ2-7|many|TRBV28
TGTGCCAGCAGGATAGGCGCCTCCTACGAGCAGTACTTC
CASRIGASYEQYF
>TRBD2|TRBJ2-1|many|TRBV7-2
TGTGCCAGCAGCTTAACGACTAGCGGATACAATGAGCAGTTCTTC
CASSLTTSGYNEQFF
>NA|TRBJ2-5|many|TRBV28
TGTGCCAGCAAAGAAGGCGGGTTGAAAGAGACCCAGTACTTC
CASKEGGLKETQYF
>NA|TRBJ2-1|many|TRBV7-9
TGTGCCAGCAGCCCCCCCCGTATAAATGAGCAGTTCTTC
CASSPPRINEQFF
>NA|TRBJ2-4|NA|TRBV20-1
TGCAGTGCTAGAGACTCTAGGCGTGGGGCCAAAAACATTCAGTACTTC
CSARDSRRGAKNIQYF
>NA|TRBJ2-5|NA|TRBV5-1
TGCGCCAGCAGCTTGGCTGGCACCCAGGAGGAGACCCAGTACTTC
CASSLAGTQEETQYF
>NA|TRBJ1-1|few|TRBV25-1
TGTGCCAGCAGTAAATTGGGGGGGTCTGAAGCTTTCTTT
CASSKLGGSEAFF
>TRBD2|TRBJ2-5|few|TRBV20-1
TGCAGTGCTAGTAGCGGTAGCGGGAGGCACCAAGAGACCCAGTACTTC
CSASSGSGRHQETQYF
>NA|TRBJ2-1|few|TRBV15
TGTGCCACCAGCAGAGAAAGCCCCAGATCTTTCAATGAGCAGTTCTTC
CATSRESPRSFNEQFF
>TRBD2|TRBJ2-3|NA|TRBV11-3
TGTGCCAGCAGCCCCGGGACTAGCGGGAGTCCAGATACGCAGTATTTT
CASSPGTSGSPDTQYF
>NA|TRBJ2-7|many|TRBV20-1
TGCAGTGCTCCCGGGACCGACAACTACGAGCAGTACTTC
CSAPGTDNYEQYF
>TRBD1|TRBJ2-2|many|TRBV7-3
TGTGCCAGCAGCTCTATCGGACAGGGTCGAACCGGGGAGCTGTTTTTT
CASSSIGQGRTGELFF
>NA|TRBJ1-1|few|TRBV20-1
TGCAGTGCTAGAGCTGGACAGCTTTTCAGTGAAGCTTTCTTT
CSARAGQLFSEAFF
>NA|TRBJ1-6|NA|TRBV28
TGTGCCAGCACCGCCCCCGGGGGTCTCTCGATTTATTCACCCCTCCACTTT
CASTAPGGLSIYSPLHF
>NA|TRBJ1-5|few|TRBV5-1
TGCGCCAGCAGCTTCGGAGGGGGAATGAATCAGCCCCAGCATTTT
CASSFGGGMNQPQHF
>NA|TRBJ2-7|NA|TRBV15
TGTGCCACCAGCAGAGATTTGGGTGGGGTCTCCTACGAGCAGTACTTC
CATSRDLGGVSYEQYF
>NA|TRBJ2-7|NA|TRBV20-1
TGCAGTGCTTCTACCTACGAGCAGTACTTC
CSASTYEQYF
>NA|TRBJ2-1|few|TRBV18
TGTGCCAGCTCACCCCCGGGGGCGAATATTGAGCAGTTCTTC
CASSPPGANIEQFF
>NA|TRBJ2-1|NA|TRBV5-1
TGCGCCAGCAGCCCGGCGGGCAGCTCCTACAATGAGCAGTTCTTC
CASSPAGSSYNEQFF
>NA|TRBJ2-7|many|TRBV6-1
TGTGCCAGCAGTGAGCAAGTGGCAGAGCCCTACGAGCAGTACTTC
CASSEQVAEPYEQYF
>NA|TRBJ1-2|NA|TRBV4-2
TGTGCCAGCAGCCAAGTGAGGAACAGGGCCTATGGCTACACCTTC
CASSQVRNRAYGYTF
>TRBD1|TRBJ1-6|few|TRBV5-4
TGTGCCAGCAGGGAATCCGGGACAGACTATAATTCACCCCTCCACTTT
CASRESGTDYNSPLHF
>NA|TRBJ2-3|NA|TRBV7-3
TGTGCCAGCAGCTCTCAACCCCGGACACTCAGCACAGATACGCAGTATTTT
CASSSQPRTLSTDTQYF
>NA|TRBJ2-2|NA|TRBV5-4
TGTGCCAGCAGCTCGAAGACTAGATTAAACACCGGGGATCTGTTTTTT
CASSSKTRLNTGDLFF
>NA|TRBJ2-2|many|TRBV29-1
TGCAGCGTCGAACGGGACTTTCCTCCCACCGGGGAGCTGTTTTTT
CSVERDFPPTGELFF
>NA|TRBJ2-7|few|TRBV12-3/TRBV12-4
TGTGCCAGCAGCTTAGAATTGTCCCCCTTTTCCGGGAGATACGAGCAGTACTTC
CASSLELSPFSGRYEQYF
>NA|TRBJ1-1|few|TRBV7-9
TGTGCCAGCAGCTTAGGGGCTAGTCTGAACACTGAAGCTTTCTTT
CASSLGASLNTEAFF
>TRBD2|TRBJ2-1|NA|TRBV5-4
TGTGCCAGCAGCCCGACTAGCGACTCCTACAATGAGCAGTTCTTC
CASSPTSDSYNEQFF
>NA|TRBJ2-2|NA|TRBV9
TGTGCCAGCAGCGTAAGTTGGGGGATCCCCGGGGAGCTGTTTTTT
CASSVSWGIPGELFF
>TRBD2|TRBJ2-3|NA|TRBV5-1
TGCGCCAGCAGCTTGGCCAAAGCGGGAGAAGTAGATACGCAGTATTTT
CASSLAKAGEVDTQYF
>NA|TRBJ1-2|many|TRBV18
TGTGCCAGCTCACCTTTGCCTGACGGGGACTATGGCTACACCTTC
CASSPLPDGDYGYTF
>TRBD1|TRBJ2-7|NA|TRBV7-8
TGTGCCAGCAGCTCACCGGGACAGGACTACGAGCAGTACTTC
CASSSPGQDYEQYF
>NA|TRBJ2-7|many|TRBV20-1
TGCAGTGCTAGCGGGAGATACGAGCAGTACTTC
CSASGRYEQYF
>TRBD1|TRBJ2-3|NA|TRBV5-1
TGCGCCAGCAAGACAGGGGGCACAGATGCGCAGTATTTT
CASKTGGTDAQYF
>NA|TRBJ2-3|NA|TRBV29-1
TGCAGCGTCGCCCCAAGGAGGGAAGATACGCAGTATTTT
CSVAPRREDTQYF
>NA|TRBJ1-1|many|TRBV5-1
TGCGCCAGCAGCCTCCAATCAAACACTGAAGCTTTCTTT
CASSLQSNTEAFF
>NA|TRBJ2-7|NA|TRBV28
TGTGCCAGCAGTTTTAAGTACGAGCAGTACTTC
CASSFKYEQYF
>TRBD1|TRBJ2-7|many|TRBV6-1
TGTGCCAGCACCGGGACAGGCCCCTACGAGCAGTACTTC
CASTGTGPYEQYF
>NA|TRBJ2-1|NA|TRBV28
TGTGCCAGCAGTTTATCCGGGACGCACGAGGAATACAATGAGCAGTTCTTC
CASSLSGTHEEYNEQFF
>TRBD2|TRBJ2-1|NA|TRBV7-2
TGTGCCAGCAGCTTAGGGGGACTAGCGGGAGGTGAGCAGTTCTTC
CASSLGGLAGGEQFF
>NA|TRBJ1-5|few|TRBV7-9
TGTGCCAGCAGCTTTAGTGACAGAGAAGCCCAGCATTTT
CASSFSDREAQHF